Below are 4 T cell receptor beta chains sequenced from a single sample in a study of blood T cell repertoires in COVID-19. The data were produced by immunoSEQ multiplex PCR, yet TCRdb's version contains in-frame clones alone and is incomplete. There are approximately 290,000 clones in the sample; roughly 88% occur only once, and about 1% lies in the top ten. The sample taken for sequencing was peripheral blood. The receptors originated from a human donor with COVID-19, enrolled during active disease. The donor label of this sample is uncertain.

The CDR3 reads CAISESIAGEQFF. The CDR3 region has the DNA TGTGCCATCAGTGAGTCGATAGCGGGGGAGCAGTTCTTC. The rearrangement links TRBV10-3 to TRBJ2-1, with 8 bases aligning to TRBD2. The CDR3 has 13 amino acids. Trimming cost V 0 bases and J 10 bases; bases outside gene matches: 2. Germline CDR1 reads ENHRY; CDR2 reads SYGVKD.

This chain connects TRBV5-8 to TRBJ2-7, with 8 bases aligning to TRBD1. V trimming: 7 bases; J trimming: 5 bases; junction bases outside the gene matches: 26. The CDR3 consists of 19 residues. The germline V gene encodes CDR1 SGHTS and CDR2 YDEGEE. CDR3 in DNA: TGTGCCAGCCCTTCCCCCCCCGGAGTCAGGGGGCTTGCGGAAAACGAGCAGTACTTC. Translating gives CASPSPPGVRGLAENEQYF.

J is TRBJ1-2 and V is TRBV5-1; perhaps TRBD1 as D (5 bases). The CDR3 covers 17 residues. Trimming removed 0 bases from V and 4 bases from J, with 19 bases in between. Per germline, CDR1 SGHRS and CDR2 YFSETQ. CDR3 coding DNA: TGCGCCAGCAGCTTGGCCGTTTTAGGGGTGAAGGGCTATGGCTACACCTTC. Its translation is CASSLAVLGVKGYGYTF.

The rearrangement links TRBV28 to TRBJ1-2; 11 nucleotides line up with TRBD1. Germline-derived CDR1 and CDR2 are MDHEN and SYDVKM. The ends lost 5 bases at V and 8 bases at J; junction bases unmatched: 13. The CDR3 is 16 amino acids. This CDR3 reads CASSPGQGQGAWGYTF. The CDR3 DNA sequence: TGTGCCAGCAGTCCCGGCCAAGGACAGGGGGCGTGGGGCTACACCTTC.